Detailed here is one T cell receptor beta chain. What it recognizes is unknown. The PCR was carried out with 60 Vbeta primers and 13 Jbeta primers. This table comes from immunoSEQ multiplex PCR, and its TCRdb copy is limited to in-frame clones, with some not included. This table holds some 200,000 clones, about 75% found once. The data are from a study of cytomegalovirus exposure and HLA in healthy donors. The overall study: Earlier results showed roughly 120 million unique TCR beta sequences derived from roughly 180 million T cells. Whole-study results and caveats: TCR beta sequences reportedly predicted most subjects' HLA-A and HLA-B alleles accurately. Roughly even sequencing depth across donors was the assumption behind the presence/absence analyses.

Germline V lookup: CDR1 LNHDA, CDR2 SQIVND (reference sequence). Germline trimming cut 5 bases from V and 3 bases from J; bases unmatched to any gene: 10. CDR3 length equals 16 residues. The chain is built from TRBV19 and TRBJ2-1, with TRBD1 matching over 7 bases. Specimen: PBMCs. The receptor was derived from a man younger than 30 in good health and CMV-seronegative. The CDR3 sequence is CASSVQGQGVYNEQFF. The CDR3 nucleotides read TGTGCCAGTAGTGTGCAGGGGCAGGGGGTCTACAATGAGCAGTTCTTC. Looking up the rest from reference TRBV19 and TRBJ2-1 gives the full variable domain: DGGITQSPKYLFRKEGQNVTLSCEQNLNHDAMYWYRQDPGQGLRLIYYSQIVNDFQKGDIAEGYSVSREKKESFPLTVTSAQKNPTAFYLCASSVQGQGVYNEQFFGPGTRLTVL.